Below, 20 T cell receptor beta chains from the same sample are listed, as sequenced in a study of T cells after yellow fever vaccination. TCRdb reprocessed the 5' RACE reads with MiXCR, giving one entry per CDR3 protein. The table records about 310,000 distinct CDR3 sequences, approximately 3.8% of them present only once. The sample here was PBMCs, taken on the day of the yellow fever booster vaccination. The receptors come from a man aged 18-30 years who received the YFV17D yellow fever vaccine.

This clonotype has a handful of counts. This sequence joins TRBV4-3 and TRBJ1-2, with D possibly being TRBD1 (5 bases). The CDR3 totals 16 residues. Germline V gene sequence: CDR1 LGHNA, CDR2 YSLEER. The ends were cut back, 0 bases at V and 1 base at J, with 12 bases in the middle. CDR3 in DNA: TGCGCCAGCAGCCAAGATAGGCAAGGGGATAACTATGGCTACACCTTC. Protein product: CASSQDRQGDNYGYTF.

Concerning this clonotype: A read error may be the cause here, since a much bigger clone is one base away. The chain combines TRBV7-3 with TRBJ2-1; no clear D gene. The CDR3 consists of 9 residues. Germline CDR1 is SGHTA and CDR2 is FQGTGA. V was pared by 8 bases and J by 14 bases, with 10 bases between. DNA for the CDR3: TGTGCCAGCCGCCTCAAGAAGTTCTTC. Residues: CASRLKKFF.

This clonotype was seen ten or more times. The V and J genes are TRBV5-1 and TRBJ2-6; no reliable D call. CDR3 length: 14 residues. V lost 4 bases and J 4 bases, leaving 9 bases between the germline ends. Germline CDR1 is SGHRS and CDR2 is YFSETQ. This chain's CDR3 is CASSPLNGANVLTF. CDR3 DNA: TGCGCCAGCAGCCCCCTAAACGGGGCCAACGTCCTGACTTTC.

Ten or more counts support this clonotype. V and J are TRBV5-1 and TRBJ2-2; TRBD1 or TRBD2 may be the D gene (5 bases each). CDR1 is SGHRS and CDR2 is YFSETQ in the germline V gene. V lost 3 bases and J lost 6, with 12 bases in between. There are 14 residues in the CDR3. CDR3 nucleotide sequence: TGCGCCAGCAGCTCGGGACCCGGGGCCGGGGAGCTGTTTTTT. Translating gives CASSSGPGAGELFF.

This clonotype appeared many times. The chain is built from TRBV5-1 and TRBJ1-3, with D unresolved. The ends were cut back, 0 bases at V and 3 bases at J, with 7 bases in the middle. The CDR3 consists of 14 residues. The germline V gene encodes CDR1 SGHRS and CDR2 YFSETQ. CDR3 sequence: CASSLDPVGNTIYF. The CDR3 DNA sequence: TGCGCCAGCAGCTTGGACCCGGTTGGAAACACCATATATTTT.

This clonotype was picked up a small number of times. The V and J genes are TRBV12-3 or TRBV12-4 and TRBJ2-1; D gene unclear. The CDR3 length is 13 residues. Trimming took 3 bases from V and 6 from J, leaving 9 bases between them. DNA of the CDR3: TGTGCCAGCAGTTTGGCAGCCCCCAATGAGCAGTTCTTC. Translation gives CASSLAAPNEQFF.

This clonotype was observed many times. The gene calls are TRBV4-3 and TRBJ1-5; a possible D gene is TRBD1 (5 bases). Germline V lookup: CDR1 LGHNA, CDR2 YSLEER. The CDR3 totals 13 residues. V lost 4 bases, J lost 7 bases, and 11 bases lay in between. The CDR3 DNA reads TGCGCCAGCAGCCCTGACGAGGGGCAGCCCCAGCATTTT. Translating gives CASSPDEGQPQHF.

V gene TRBV20-1 combines with J gene TRBJ1-1; tentative D call: TRBD1 (6 bases). Trimming shortened V by 6 bases and J by 5 bases, and 19 bases separated the two germline ends. This CDR3 is built from 14 residues. Per the germline V gene, CDR1 is DFQATT and CDR2 is SNEGSKA (reference sequence). CDR3 DNA: TGCAGTGCGGCCCGGGAGGAGGGGGTTACTGAAGCTTTCTTT. Amino acids: CSAAREEGVTEAFF.

This clonotype was found many times. The V call is TRBV7-2, the J call TRBJ2-1, with TRBD2 as a possible D gene (5 bases). This CDR3 has 14 residues. Germline V gene data show CDR1 as SGHTA and CDR2 as FQGNSA. V lost 5 bases and J lost 10, with 18 bases in between. CDR3 sequence reads: CASSTTGLNGEQFF. CDR3 DNA: TGTGCCAGCAGCACCACCGGACTTAACGGCGAGCAGTTCTTC. Full variable domain (outside the CDR3, taken from reference TRBV7-2 and TRBJ2-1): GAGVSQSPSNKVTEKGKDVELRCDPISGHTALYWYRQSLGQGLEFLIYFQGNSAPDKSGLPSDRFSAERTGGSVSTLTIQRTQQEDSAVYLCASSTTGLNGEQFFGPGTRLTVL.

This clonotype has a handful of counts. The gene calls are TRBV19 and TRBJ2-3; 10 bases fit TRBD2. This CDR3 is 16 amino acids long. The junction had 13 bases not matched to a gene; V was cut back by 7 bases and J by 6 bases. Germline V CDR1 and CDR2: LNHDA, SQIVND (reference sequence). CDR3 amino acids: CASKRRLAGASDTQYF. Written as DNA, the CDR3 is TGTGCCAGTAAGAGGAGGCTAGCGGGGGCCTCGGATACGCAGTATTTT.

V usage is TRBV7-3 and J usage is TRBJ2-7; 7 bases are shared with TRBD2. The germline CDR1 and CDR2 sequences are SGHTA and FQGTGA. After removal of 5 bases from V and 3 bases from J, the junction contained 10 bases not matched to a gene. The CDR3 spans 15 residues. The CDR3 DNA follows: TGTGCCAGCAGCCTGACAGCCCGGGGGGACTACGAGCAGTACTTC. This encodes CASSLTARGDYEQYF.

This chain joins TRBV13 and TRBJ1-1, with a possible D match to TRBD1 (6 bases). Germline V gives CDR1 PRHDT, CDR2 FYEKMQ (reference sequence). This CDR3 is built from 13 residues. Trimming removed 5 bases from V and 8 bases from J, with 15 bases in between. CDR3 sequence reads: CASSPGHRIEAFF. The CDR3 DNA sequence: TGTGCCAGCAGCCCGGGACACCGGATCGAAGCTTTCTTT.

This clonotype was picked up many times. The CDR3 bases are TGCAGCGTTGTACCGAGAGGGTCGGGCGCTGAAGCTTTCTTT. It codes for CSVVPRGSGAEAFF. The chain has TRBV29-1 and TRBJ1-1; no clear D gene. The CDR3 length is 14 residues. Trimming cost V 4 bases and J 6 bases, with 18 bases left between them. CDR1 is SQVTM and CDR2 is ANQGSEA in the germline V gene.

CDR3 in DNA: TGTGCCAGCAGTGAAGCTGGCCTTCGGGGCGGGGGAAACACCGGGGAGCTGTTTTTT. Translated: CASSEAGLRGGGNTGELFF. The rearrangement links TRBV2 to TRBJ2-2; 7 positions match TRBD2. CDR3 length: 19 amino acids. V shed 0 bases and J 2 bases; nucleotides not matched to a gene: 12. Germline V lookup: CDR1 SNHLY, CDR2 FYNNEI.

This clonotype occurred many times. J is TRBJ1-5 and V is TRBV12-3 or TRBV12-4; a possible D gene is TRBD1 (5 bases). The V end lost 6 bases, the J end lost 3 bases, and 15 bases lay between the germline ends. The CDR3 is 15 residues long. The CDR3 reads CASRGTGNINQPQHF. CDR3 DNA: TGTGCCAGCAGGGGGACCGGGAATATCAATCAGCCCCAGCATTTT.

This clonotype was counted at least ten times. V usage is TRBV5-1 and J usage is TRBJ1-1; D may be TRBD1 (5 bases). Trimming cost V 7 bases and J 2 bases, with 15 bases left between them. The CDR3 is 14 amino acids. Germline lookup yields CDR1 SGHRS and CDR2 YFSETQ. The CDR3, as DNA: TGCGCCAGCGGACCCGGGGACTCCAACACTGAAGCTTTCTTT. Protein: CASGPGDSNTEAFF.

This clonotype showed up many times. The chain recombines TRBV7-2 with TRBJ2-5, with D uncertain. From germline, CDR1 is SGHTA and CDR2 FQGNSA. Trimming cost V 5 bases and J 5 bases, with 18 bases left between them. The CDR3 sequence is 15 residues long. The CDR3 DNA reads as TGTGCCAGCAGCAAGACGTCGCCACGAAGCGAGACCCAGTACTTC. It codes for CASSKTSPRSETQYF.

This clonotype was found many times. The chain links TRBV29-1 to TRBJ2-5, with D possibly matching TRBD2 (6 bases). The V gene's germline CDR1 is SQVTM and CDR2 ANQGSEA. The CDR3 runs to 15 residues. Trimming pared 7 bases from V and 0 bases from J, leaving 18 bases between. CDR3 in DNA: TGCAGCGCCCAACCGGTGGTAGCGGACCAAGAGACCCAGTACTTC. Translation: CSAQPVVADQETQYF.

This clonotype was counted at least ten times. The J gene is TRBJ1-1, the V gene TRBV7-2; 9 bases agree with TRBD1. The J segment lost 1 base and the V segment lost 5 bases, leaving 5 bases of the junction unmatched. Germline V CDR1 and CDR2: SGHTA, FQGNSA. The CDR3 totals 15 residues. DNA of the CDR3: TGTGCCAGCAGCCTGGACAGGGGTGGGAACACTGAAGCTTTCTTT. This codes for CASSLDRGGNTEAFF.

This chain connects TRBV28 to TRBJ2-7, with a weak D call TRBD2 (6 bases). V shed 6 bases and J shed 3 bases, with 15 bases lying between them. Germline values: CDR1 MDHEN, CDR2 SYDVKM. CDR3 length: 14 residues. The CDR3 nucleotides are TGTGCCAGCAGCCCTCCGGGGGACCTCTACGAGCAGTACGTC. Its translation: CASSPPGDLYEQYV.